This T cell receptor beta chain was captured in a study of OX40 agonist ivuxolimab in advanced cancers. Looking at the study overall: Ivuxolimab was a fully human IgG2 agonistic monoclonal antibody targeting the costimulatory receptor OX40 (CD134). The paper covers the monotherapy dose-escalation part of the phase I ivuxolimab trial, which included N = 52 patients. Patients were allowed to have had prior anti-PD-1, anti-PD-L1 or anti-CTLA-4 therapy, and around two fifths of the dose-escalation patients had been treated with checkpoint inhibitors. The purpose of peripheral TCRbeta sequencing was to test whether ivuxolimab changed TCR sequence diversity and led to clonal T-cell expansion. Of the roughly 51 patients in dose escalation, about 20 had hepatocellular carcinoma, approximately 15 had melanoma, 9 had renal cell carcinoma and 9 had head and neck cancer. Partial responses occurred in three dose-escalation patients: two with cutaneous melanoma and one with hepatocellular carcinoma. In the dose-escalation cohort, 82.7% of patients were male, and the mean age was approximately 60 years, with a range of roughly 20 to 80. Intravenous ivuxolimab was administered to patients every 2 weeks at six dose levels: 0.01, 0.1, 0.3, 1.5, 3 and 10 mg/kg. The full study reports these points: Which antigens the clonally expanded peripheral T cells were specific for was not determined. In the 0.1-3.0 mg/kg groups, partial responders had among the lowest normalized peripheral clonal expansion, particularly in CD8+ T cells. Low levels of normalized T-cell clonal expansion were also seen in some patients who did not respond. At doses of 0.1 to 3.0 mg/kg, clonal expansion of both CD4+ and CD8+ T cells in blood was seen between baseline and week 6. After ivuxolimab, expanded clones were on average more numerous among CD8+ T cells than among CD4+ T cells.

Patients with a history of autoimmune disease or receiving systemic immunosuppression were excluded from the trial. Peripheral blood for TCR sequencing was collected from all dose cohorts at baseline, on cycle 4 day 1, and on cycle 7 day 1. The samples were taken from a phase I, first-in-human, multicenter, open-label dose-escalation trial of ivuxolimab. Adults with locally advanced or metastatic melanoma, renal cell carcinoma, hepatocellular carcinoma or head and neck squamous cell carcinoma were enrolled in the trial. Before TCR sequencing, CD4+ T cells and CD8+ T cells from peripheral blood were sorted into separate populations. There are 16 amino acids in the CDR3, from cysteine to phenylalanine inclusive. Only the CDR3 part of the read is kept: 48 bases, read in frame from the first base. Germline trimming amounts to 4 bases on V and 1 base on J, with 7 as the count of junction bases outside the gene matches. CDR1 and CDR2, looked up from the germline V gene (reference sequence), are LNHDA and SQIVND.

This clone was observed once. What antigen it recognizes has not been identified. No per-base quality is available; no much larger clone lies one base away. For sequencing of the TCRbeta CDR3 region, genomic DNA was extracted from the sorted cells. TCRbeta CDR3 regions were sequenced using the immunoSEQ Assay. The source is immuneACCESS, and TCRdb retained only in-frame sequences with V and J called. Part of the clones is not carried over; for the studies checked, unresolved V genes explain less than half of this, and the remainder is unexplained. In all, the sample holds around 140,000 clones, and 85% to 95% of those were seen once. Roughly 1% of the sample goes to the ten largest clones.

The chain employs TRBV19 and TRBJ2-3; 8 bases in the junction line up with TRBD1. The source material was CD4+ or CD8+ T cells sorted from blood, sampled in a trial of the OX40 agonist ivuxolimab. The clonotype comes from an adult with an advanced solid tumor such as melanoma, head and neck, liver or kidney cancer. The CDR3 is CASSTPQGAGTDTQYF. The base sequence is TGTGCCAGTAGTACGCCCCAGGGGGCTGGCACAGATACGCAGTATTTT.